The sequence of this TCR beta chain was determined in a study of blood T cell repertoires in COVID-19. Study information: From the United States, Italy and Spain came samples of acute and convalescent COVID-19. From T cells, B-cell-depleted T cells, or PBMCs came the material, which was cDNA or gDNA.

The germline V gene has CDR1 SGHTS and CDR2 YDEGEE. Trimming removed 7 bases from V and 14 bases from J; junction bases left unmatched: 9. This CDR3 is built from 11 residues. The protocol was immunoSEQ multiplex PCR, while the TCRdb copy is restricted to in-frame clones and leaves out a portion. This table holds a few hundred thousand clones, 70% to 90% found once. The chain is built from TRBV5-8 and TRBJ2-4, with 7 bases matching TRBD1. Sequenced input: peripheral blood. This receptor was taken from a woman aged 25 to 39 who had recovered from COVID-19. CDR3: CASRKDRIKYF. DNA of the CDR3: TGTGCCAGCCGAAAGGACAGGATAAAGTACTTC.